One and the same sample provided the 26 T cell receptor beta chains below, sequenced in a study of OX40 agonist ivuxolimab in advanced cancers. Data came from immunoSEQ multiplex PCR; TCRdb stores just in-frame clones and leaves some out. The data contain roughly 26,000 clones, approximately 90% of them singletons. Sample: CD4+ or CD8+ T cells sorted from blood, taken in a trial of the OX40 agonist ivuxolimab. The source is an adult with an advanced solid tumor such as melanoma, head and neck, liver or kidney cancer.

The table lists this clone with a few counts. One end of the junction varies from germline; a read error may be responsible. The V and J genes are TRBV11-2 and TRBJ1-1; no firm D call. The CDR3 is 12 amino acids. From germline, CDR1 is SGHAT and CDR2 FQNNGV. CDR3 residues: CASSVENTEAFF. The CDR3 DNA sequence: TGTGCCAGCAGCGTAGAGAACACTGAAGCTTTCTTT.

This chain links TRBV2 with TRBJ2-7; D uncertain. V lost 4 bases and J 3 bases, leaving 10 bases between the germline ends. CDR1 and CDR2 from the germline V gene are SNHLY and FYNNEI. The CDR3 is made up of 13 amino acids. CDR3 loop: CASSAGFGYEQYF. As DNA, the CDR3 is TGTGCCAGCAGTGCCGGATTCGGCTACGAGCAGTACTTC.

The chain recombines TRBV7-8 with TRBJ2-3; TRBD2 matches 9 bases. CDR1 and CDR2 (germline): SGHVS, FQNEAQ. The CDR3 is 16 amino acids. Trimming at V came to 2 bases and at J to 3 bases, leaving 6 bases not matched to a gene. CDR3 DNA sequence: TGTGCCAGCAGCTTACTACCTAGCGGGAATACAGATACGCAGTATTTT. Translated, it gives CASSLLPSGNTDTQYF.

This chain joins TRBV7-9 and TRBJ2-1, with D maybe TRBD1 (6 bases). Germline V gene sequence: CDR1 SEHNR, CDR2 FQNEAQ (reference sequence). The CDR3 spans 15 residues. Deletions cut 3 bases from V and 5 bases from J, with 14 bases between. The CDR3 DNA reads TGTGCCAGCAGCTTCGCCGGACAGATTGACAATGAGCAGTTCTTC. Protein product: CASSFAGQIDNEQFF.

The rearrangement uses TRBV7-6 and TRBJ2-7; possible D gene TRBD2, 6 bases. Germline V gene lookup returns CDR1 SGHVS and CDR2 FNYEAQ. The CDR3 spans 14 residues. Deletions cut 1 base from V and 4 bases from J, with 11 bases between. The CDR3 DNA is TGTGCCAGCAGCTTAGGGCTGGGGAGGTACGAGCAGTACTTC. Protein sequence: CASSLGLGRYEQYF.

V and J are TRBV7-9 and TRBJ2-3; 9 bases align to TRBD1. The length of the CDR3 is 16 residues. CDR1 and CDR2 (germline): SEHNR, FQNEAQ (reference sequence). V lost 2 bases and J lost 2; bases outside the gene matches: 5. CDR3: CASSLSGQGPTDTQYF. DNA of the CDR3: TGTGCCAGCAGCTTAAGCGGACAGGGGCCCACAGATACGCAGTATTTT.

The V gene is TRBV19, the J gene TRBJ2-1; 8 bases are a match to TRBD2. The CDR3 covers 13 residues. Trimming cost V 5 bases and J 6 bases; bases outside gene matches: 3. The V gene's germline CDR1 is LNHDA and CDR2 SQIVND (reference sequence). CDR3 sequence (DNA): TGTGCCAGTAGTCACGGGGGGGCCAATGAGCAGTTCTTC. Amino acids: CASSHGGANEQFF.

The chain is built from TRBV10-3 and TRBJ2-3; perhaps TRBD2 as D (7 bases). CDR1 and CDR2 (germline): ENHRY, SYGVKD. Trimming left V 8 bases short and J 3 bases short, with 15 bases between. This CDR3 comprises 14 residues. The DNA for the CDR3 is TGTGCCATCGGATGGGGGGGCGGGACAGATACGCAGTATTTT. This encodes CAIGWGGGTDTQYF.

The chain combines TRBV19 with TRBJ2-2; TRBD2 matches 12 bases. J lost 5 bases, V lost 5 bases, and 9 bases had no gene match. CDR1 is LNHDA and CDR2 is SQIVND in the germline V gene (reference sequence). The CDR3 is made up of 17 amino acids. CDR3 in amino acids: CASSLTLAGGPTGELFF. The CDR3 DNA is TGTGCCAGTAGTCTTACCCTAGCGGGAGGGCCGACCGGGGAGCTGTTTTTT.

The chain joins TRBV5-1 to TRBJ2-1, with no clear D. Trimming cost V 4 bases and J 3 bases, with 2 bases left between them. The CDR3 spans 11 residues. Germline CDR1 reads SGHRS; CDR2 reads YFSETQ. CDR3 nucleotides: TGCGCCAGCAGCCTCTACAATGAGCAGTTCTTC. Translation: CASSLYNEQFF.

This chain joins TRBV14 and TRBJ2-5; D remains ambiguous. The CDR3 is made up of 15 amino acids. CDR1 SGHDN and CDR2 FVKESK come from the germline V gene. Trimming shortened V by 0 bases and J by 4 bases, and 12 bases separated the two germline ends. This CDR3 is CASSQDLSWAETQYF. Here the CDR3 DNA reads TGTGCCAGCAGCCAAGACCTCTCTTGGGCAGAGACCCAGTACTTC.

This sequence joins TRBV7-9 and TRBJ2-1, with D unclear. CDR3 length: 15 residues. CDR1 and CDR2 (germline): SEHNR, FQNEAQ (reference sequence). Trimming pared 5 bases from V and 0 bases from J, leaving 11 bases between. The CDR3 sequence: CASSPLGNSYNEQFF. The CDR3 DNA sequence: TGTGCCAGCAGCCCATTAGGGAACTCCTACAATGAGCAGTTCTTC.

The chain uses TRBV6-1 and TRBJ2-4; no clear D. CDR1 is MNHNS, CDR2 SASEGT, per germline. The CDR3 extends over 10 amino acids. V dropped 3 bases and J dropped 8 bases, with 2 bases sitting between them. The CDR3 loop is CASSEYIQYF. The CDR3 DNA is TGTGCCAGCAGTGAGTACATTCAGTACTTC.

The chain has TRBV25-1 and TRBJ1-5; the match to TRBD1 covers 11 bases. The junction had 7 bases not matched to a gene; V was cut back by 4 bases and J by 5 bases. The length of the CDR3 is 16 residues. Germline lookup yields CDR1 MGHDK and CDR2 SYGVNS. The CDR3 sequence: CASSAGSDRGHQPQHF. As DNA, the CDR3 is TGTGCCAGCAGTGCCGGTTCGGACAGGGGGCATCAGCCCCAGCATTTT.

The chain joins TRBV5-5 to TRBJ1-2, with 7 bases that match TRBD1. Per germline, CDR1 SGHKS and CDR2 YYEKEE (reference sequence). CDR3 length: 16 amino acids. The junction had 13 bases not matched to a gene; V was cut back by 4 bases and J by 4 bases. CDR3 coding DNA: TGTGCCAGCAGCCTCCACGCCGGGACAGATCTCTATGGCTACACCTTC. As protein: CASSLHAGTDLYGYTF.

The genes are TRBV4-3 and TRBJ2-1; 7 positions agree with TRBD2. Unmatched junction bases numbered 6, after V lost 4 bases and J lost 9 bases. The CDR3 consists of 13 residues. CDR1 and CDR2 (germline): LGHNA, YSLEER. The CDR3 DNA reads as TGCGCCAGCAGCCCCGGGACTAAAGGTGAGCAGTTCTTC. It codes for CASSPGTKGEQFF.

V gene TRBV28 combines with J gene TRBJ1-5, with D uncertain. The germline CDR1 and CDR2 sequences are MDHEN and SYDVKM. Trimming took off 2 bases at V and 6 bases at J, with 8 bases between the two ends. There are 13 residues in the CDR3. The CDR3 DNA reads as TGTGCCAGCAGTTTAGATCCGATTCAGCCCCAGCATTTT. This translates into CASSLDPIQPQHF.

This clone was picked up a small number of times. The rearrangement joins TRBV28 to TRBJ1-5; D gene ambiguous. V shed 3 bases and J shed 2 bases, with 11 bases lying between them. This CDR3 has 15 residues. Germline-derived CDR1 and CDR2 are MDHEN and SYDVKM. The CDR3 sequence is CASSLTSGRNQPQHF. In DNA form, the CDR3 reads TGTGCCAGCAGTTTGACGTCCGGGCGCAATCAGCCCCAGCATTTT.

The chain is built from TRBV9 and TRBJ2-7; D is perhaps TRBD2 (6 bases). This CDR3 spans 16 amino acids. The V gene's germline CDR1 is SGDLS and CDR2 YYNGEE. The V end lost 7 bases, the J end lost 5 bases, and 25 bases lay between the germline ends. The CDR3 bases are TGTGCCAGCTCTCCTGAGGCGGGGACTTATCGAAACGAGCAGTACTTC. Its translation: CASSPEAGTYRNEQYF.

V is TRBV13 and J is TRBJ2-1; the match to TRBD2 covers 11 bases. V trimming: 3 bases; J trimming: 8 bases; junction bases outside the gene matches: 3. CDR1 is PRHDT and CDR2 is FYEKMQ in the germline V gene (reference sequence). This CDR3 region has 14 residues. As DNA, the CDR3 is TGTGCCAGCAGCTTGCTAGCGGGAGGACATGAGCAGTTCTTC. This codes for CASSLLAGGHEQFF.

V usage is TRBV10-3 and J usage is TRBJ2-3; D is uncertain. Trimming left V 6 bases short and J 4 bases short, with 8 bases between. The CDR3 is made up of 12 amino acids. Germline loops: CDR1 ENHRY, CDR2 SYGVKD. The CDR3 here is CAISHSPDTQYF. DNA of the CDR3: TGTGCCATCAGCCATTCCCCAGATACGCAGTATTTT.

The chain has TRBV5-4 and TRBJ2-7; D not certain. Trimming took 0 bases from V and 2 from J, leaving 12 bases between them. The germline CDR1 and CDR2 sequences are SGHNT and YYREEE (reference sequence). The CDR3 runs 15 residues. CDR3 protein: CASSLVSAYPYEQYF. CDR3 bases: TGTGCCAGCAGCTTGGTGTCAGCTTACCCCTACGAGCAGTACTTC.

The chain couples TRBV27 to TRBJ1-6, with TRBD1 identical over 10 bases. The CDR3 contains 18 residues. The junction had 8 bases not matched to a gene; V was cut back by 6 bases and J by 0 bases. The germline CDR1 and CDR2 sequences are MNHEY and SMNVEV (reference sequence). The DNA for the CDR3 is TGTGCCAGCAGCCCGACAGGGGGCGGCAACTCCTATAATTCACCCCTCCACTTT. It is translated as CASSPTGGGNSYNSPLHF.

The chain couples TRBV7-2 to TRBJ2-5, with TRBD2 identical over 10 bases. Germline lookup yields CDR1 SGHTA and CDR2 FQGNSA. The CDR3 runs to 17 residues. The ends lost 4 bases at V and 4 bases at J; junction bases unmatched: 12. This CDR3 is CASSSGTIAGGGETQYF. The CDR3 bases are TGTGCCAGCAGCTCCGGAACTATAGCGGGGGGAGGAGAGACCCAGTACTTC.

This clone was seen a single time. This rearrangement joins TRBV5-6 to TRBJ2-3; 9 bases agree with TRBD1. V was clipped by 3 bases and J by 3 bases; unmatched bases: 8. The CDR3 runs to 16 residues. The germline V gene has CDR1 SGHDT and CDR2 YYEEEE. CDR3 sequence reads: CASSWMTGGRTDTQYF. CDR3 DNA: TGTGCCAGCAGCTGGATGACAGGGGGTCGGACAGATACGCAGTATTTT.

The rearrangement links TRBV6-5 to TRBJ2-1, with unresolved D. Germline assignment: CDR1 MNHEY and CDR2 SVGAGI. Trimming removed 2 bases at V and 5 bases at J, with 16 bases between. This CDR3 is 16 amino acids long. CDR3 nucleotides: TGTGCCAGCAGTTACGTCAAAAGGCCTAGTCACAATGAGCAGTTCTTC. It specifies CASSYVKRPSHNEQFF.